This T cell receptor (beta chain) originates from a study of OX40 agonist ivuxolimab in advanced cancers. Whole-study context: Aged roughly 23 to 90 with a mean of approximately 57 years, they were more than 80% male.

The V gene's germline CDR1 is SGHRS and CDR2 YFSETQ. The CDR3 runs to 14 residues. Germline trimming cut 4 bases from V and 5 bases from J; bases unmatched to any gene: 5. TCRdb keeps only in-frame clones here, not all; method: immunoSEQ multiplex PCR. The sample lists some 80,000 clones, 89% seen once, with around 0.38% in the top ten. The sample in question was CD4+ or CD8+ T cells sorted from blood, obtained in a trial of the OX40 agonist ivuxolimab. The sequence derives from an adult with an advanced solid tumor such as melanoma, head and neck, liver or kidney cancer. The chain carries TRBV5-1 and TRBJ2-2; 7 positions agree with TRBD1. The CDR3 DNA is TGCGCCAGCAGCGCGCAGGGGGATACCGGGGAGCTGTTTTTT. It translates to CASSAQGDTGELFF.